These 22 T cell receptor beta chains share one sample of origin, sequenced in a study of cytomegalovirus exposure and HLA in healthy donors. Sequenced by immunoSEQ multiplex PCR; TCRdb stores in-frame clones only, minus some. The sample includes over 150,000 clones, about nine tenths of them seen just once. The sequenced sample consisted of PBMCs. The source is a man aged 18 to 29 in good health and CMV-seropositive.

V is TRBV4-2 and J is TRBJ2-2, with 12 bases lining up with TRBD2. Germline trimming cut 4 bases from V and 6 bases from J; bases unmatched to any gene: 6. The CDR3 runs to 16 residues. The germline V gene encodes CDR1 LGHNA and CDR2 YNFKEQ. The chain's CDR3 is CASSRRTSGISGELFF. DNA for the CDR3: TGTGCCAGCAGCCGTAGGACTAGCGGGATCTCCGGGGAGCTGTTTTTT.

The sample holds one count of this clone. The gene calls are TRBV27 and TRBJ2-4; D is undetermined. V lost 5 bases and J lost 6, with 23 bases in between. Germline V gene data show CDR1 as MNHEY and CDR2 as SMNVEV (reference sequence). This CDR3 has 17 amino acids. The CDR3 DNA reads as TGTGCCAGCAGTCTCTACCCACCTCTGGGCATAGGAAACATTCAGTACTTC. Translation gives CASSLYPPLGIGNIQYF.

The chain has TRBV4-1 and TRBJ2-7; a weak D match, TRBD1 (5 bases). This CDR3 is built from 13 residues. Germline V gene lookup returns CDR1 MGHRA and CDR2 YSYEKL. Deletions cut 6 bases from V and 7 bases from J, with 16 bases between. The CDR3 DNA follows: TGCGCCAGCAGTCTGGTAGGGGTTGTTGAGCAGTACTTC. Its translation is CASSLVGVVEQYF.

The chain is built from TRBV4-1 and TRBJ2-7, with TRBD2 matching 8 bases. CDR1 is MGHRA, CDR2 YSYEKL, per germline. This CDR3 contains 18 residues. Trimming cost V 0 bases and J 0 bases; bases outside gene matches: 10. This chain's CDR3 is CASSQDIPPSGSSYEQYF. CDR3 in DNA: TGCGCCAGCAGCCAAGATATCCCACCCAGCGGGAGCTCCTACGAGCAGTACTTC.

CDR3 protein: CASSLGPSGGDNEQFF. CDR3 sequence (DNA): TGTGCCAGCAGCTTAGGCCCTAGCGGGGGAGACAATGAGCAGTTCTTC. This rearrangement joins TRBV7-2 to TRBJ2-1, with 10 bases fitting TRBD2. The CDR3 has 16 residues. J lost 5 bases, V lost 1 base, and 5 bases had no gene match. Germline assignment: CDR1 SGHTA and CDR2 FQGNSA.

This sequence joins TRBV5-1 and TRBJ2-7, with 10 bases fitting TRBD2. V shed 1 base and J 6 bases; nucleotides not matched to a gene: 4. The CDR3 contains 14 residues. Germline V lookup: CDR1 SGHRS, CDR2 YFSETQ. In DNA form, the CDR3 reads TGCGCCAGCAGCTTGCTAGCGGGAGAAGGCGAGCAGTACTTC. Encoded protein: CASSLLAGEGEQYF.

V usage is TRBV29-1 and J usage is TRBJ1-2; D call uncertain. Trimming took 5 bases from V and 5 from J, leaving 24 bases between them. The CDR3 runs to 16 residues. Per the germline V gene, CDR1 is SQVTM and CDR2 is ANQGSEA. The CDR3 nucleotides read TGCAGCGTTCGGGATTTGGCTATGGTCTTCTCGTATGGCTACACCTTC. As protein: CSVRDLAMVFSYGYTF.

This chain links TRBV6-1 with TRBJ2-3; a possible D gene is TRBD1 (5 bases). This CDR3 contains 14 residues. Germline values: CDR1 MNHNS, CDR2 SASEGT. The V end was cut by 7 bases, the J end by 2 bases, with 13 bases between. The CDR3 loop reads CASIQGPFTDTQYF. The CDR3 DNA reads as TGTGCCAGCATTCAGGGCCCTTTCACAGATACGCAGTATTTT.

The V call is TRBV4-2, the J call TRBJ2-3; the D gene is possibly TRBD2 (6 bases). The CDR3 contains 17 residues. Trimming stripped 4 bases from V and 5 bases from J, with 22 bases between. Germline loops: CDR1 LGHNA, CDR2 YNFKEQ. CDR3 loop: CASSPGGVGGGGDTQYF. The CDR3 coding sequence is TGTGCCAGCAGCCCCGGGGGTGTCGGGGGTGGTGGAGATACGCAGTATTTT.

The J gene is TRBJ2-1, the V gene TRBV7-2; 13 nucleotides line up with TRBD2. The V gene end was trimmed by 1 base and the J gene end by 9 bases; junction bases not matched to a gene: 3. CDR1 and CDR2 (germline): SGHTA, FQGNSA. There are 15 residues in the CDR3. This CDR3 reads CASSLGLAGGGEQFF. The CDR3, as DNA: TGTGCCAGCAGCTTAGGACTAGCGGGAGGAGGTGAGCAGTTCTTC.

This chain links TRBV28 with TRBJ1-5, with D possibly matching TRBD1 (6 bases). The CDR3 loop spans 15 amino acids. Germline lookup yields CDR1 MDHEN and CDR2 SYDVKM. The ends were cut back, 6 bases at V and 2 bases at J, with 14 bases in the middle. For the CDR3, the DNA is TGTGCCAGCAGAGGAGCAGGGGTTCGCAATCAGCCCCAGCATTTT. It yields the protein CASRGAGVRNQPQHF.

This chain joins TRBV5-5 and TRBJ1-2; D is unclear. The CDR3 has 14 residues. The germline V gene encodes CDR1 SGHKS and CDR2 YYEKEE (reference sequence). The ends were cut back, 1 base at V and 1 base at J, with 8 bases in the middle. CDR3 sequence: CASSLWEDNYGYTF. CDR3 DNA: TGTGCCAGCAGCTTGTGGGAGGATAACTATGGCTACACCTTC.

CDR3 sequence (DNA): TGCGCCAGCAGCCTACAGGGGGACACTGAAGCTTTCTTT. Its translation: CASSLQGDTEAFF. V usage is TRBV5-1 and J usage is TRBJ1-1; the match to TRBD1 covers 8 bases. The CDR3 runs to 13 residues. The V gene's germline CDR1 is SGHRS and CDR2 YFSETQ. Losses at the gene ends were 4 bases for V and 3 bases for J; bases not matched to a gene: 2.

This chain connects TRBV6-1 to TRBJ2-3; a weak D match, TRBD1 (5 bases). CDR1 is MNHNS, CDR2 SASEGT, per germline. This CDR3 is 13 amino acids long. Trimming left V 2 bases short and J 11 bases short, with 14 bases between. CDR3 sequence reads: CASSERGRDRQYF. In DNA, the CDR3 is TGTGCCAGCAGTGAAAGGGGCCGTGACAGGCAGTATTTT.

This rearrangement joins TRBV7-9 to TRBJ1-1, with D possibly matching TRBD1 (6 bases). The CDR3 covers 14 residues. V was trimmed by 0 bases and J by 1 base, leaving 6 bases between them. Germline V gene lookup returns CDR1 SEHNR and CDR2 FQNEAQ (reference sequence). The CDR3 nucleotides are TGTGCCAGCAGCTTAGCGGGACAGAACACTGAAGCTTTCTTT. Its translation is CASSLAGQNTEAFF.

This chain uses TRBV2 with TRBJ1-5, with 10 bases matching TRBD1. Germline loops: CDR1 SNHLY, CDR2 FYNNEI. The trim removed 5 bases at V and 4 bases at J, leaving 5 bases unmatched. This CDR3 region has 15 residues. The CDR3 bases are TGTGCCAGCAGTCAGACAGGGGGCGGAAATCAGCCCCAGCATTTT. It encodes CASSQTGGGNQPQHF. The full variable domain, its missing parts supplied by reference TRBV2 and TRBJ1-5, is EPEVTQTPSHQVTQMGQEVILRCVPISNHLYFYWYRQILGQKVEFLVSFYNNEISEKSEIFDDQFSVERPDGSNFTLKIRSTKLEDSAMYFCASSQTGGGNQPQHFGDGTRLSIL.

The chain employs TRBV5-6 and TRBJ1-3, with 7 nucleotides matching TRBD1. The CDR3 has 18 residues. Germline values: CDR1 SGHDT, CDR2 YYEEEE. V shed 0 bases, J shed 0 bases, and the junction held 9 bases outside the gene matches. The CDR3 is CASSLVEGALFSGNTIYF. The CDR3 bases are TGTGCCAGCAGCTTGGTTGAGGGGGCCCTTTTCTCTGGAAACACCATATATTTT.

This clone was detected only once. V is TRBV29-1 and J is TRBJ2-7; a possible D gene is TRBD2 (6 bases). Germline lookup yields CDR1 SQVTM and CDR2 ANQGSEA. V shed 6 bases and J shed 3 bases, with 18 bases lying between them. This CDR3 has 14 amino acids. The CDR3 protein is CSVEKAGTGYEQYF. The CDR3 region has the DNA TGCAGCGTCGAGAAGGCGGGGACCGGCTACGAGCAGTACTTC.

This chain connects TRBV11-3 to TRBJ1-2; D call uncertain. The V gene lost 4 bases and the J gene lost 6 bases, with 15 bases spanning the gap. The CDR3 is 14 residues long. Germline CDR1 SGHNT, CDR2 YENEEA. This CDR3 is CASSSYGGPHGYTF. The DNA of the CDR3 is TGTGCCAGCAGCTCGTACGGAGGTCCCCATGGCTACACCTTC. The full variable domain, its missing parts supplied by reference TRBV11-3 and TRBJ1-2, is EAGVVQSPRYKIIEKKQPVAFWCNPISGHNTLYWYLQNLGQGPELLIRYENEEAVDDSQLPKDRFSAERLKGVDSTLKIQPAELGDSAVYLCASSSYGGPHGYTFGSGTRLTVV.

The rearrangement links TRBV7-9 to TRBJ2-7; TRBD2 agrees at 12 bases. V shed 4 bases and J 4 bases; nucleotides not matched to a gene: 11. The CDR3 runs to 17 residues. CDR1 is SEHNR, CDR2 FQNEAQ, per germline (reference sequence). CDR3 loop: CASSYSSGRAWWYEQYF. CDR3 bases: TGTGCCAGCAGCTACTCTAGCGGGAGGGCTTGGTGGTACGAGCAGTACTTC.

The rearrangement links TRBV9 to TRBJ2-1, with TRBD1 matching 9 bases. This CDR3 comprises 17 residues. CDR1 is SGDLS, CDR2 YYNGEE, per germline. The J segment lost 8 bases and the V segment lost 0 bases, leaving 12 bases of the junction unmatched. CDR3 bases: TGTGCCAGCAGCGTAGTCCCCTACCGGGACAGGGTCTATGAGCAGTTCTTC. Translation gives CASSVVPYRDRVYEQFF.

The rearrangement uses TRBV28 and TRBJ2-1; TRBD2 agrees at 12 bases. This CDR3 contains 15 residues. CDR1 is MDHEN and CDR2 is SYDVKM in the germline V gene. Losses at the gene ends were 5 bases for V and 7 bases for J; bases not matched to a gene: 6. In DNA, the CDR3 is TGTGCCAGCAGTCGGACTAGCGGGATTTTAAATGAGCAGTTCTTC. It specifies CASSRTSGILNEQFF.